The rows below give T cell receptor beta chains drawn from one sample of a study of human T cells and chemical hapten exposure. Using its own MiXCR run on the RACE reads, TCRdb lists one record per CDR3 protein. The table records 200,000 to 300,000 distinct CDR3 sequences, over 8% of them present only once. The sample in question was whole blood, obtained in connection with sensitization to the hapten diphenylcyclopropenone (DPC). The source of these receptors is a woman aged 40 to 49 with alopecia areata. Some clones in this sample may be carry-over from other donors' samples. The CDR3 runs from the conserved cysteine through the conserved F or W. Fields, in order: V gene, clone size, D gene, J gene, CDR3 DNA, CDR3 protein. The D gene is left open where the match is weak. Clone size appears in some rows only: once, few, many, or a class for an expanded clone.

V: TRBV27
size: few
D: -
J: TRBJ1-1
DNA: TGTGCCAGCAGTCTCCAGGGCCCCCACACTGAAGCTTTCTTT
CDR3: CASSLQGPHTEAFF

V: TRBV7-2
size: -
D: -
J: TRBJ2-1
DNA: TGTGCCAGCAGCTTTGACCCCATGAATGAGCAGTTCTTC
CDR3: CASSFDPMNEQFF

V: TRBV12-3/TRBV12-4
size: many
D: -
J: TRBJ1-5
DNA: TGTGCCAGCAGTAAGACAGCCAATCAGCCCCAGCATTTT
CDR3: CASSKTANQPQHF

V: TRBV28
size: -
D: TRBD2
J: TRBJ2-7
DNA: TGTGCCAGCAGTCCCCCATCGAGCGGGAAGTACGAGCAGTACTTC
CDR3: CASSPPSSGKYEQYF

V: TRBV6-2/TRBV6-3
size: many
D: -
J: TRBJ1-2
DNA: TGTGCCAGCAGTTCCCCGACTCCCGGGGCTAACTATGGCTACACCTTC
CDR3: CASSSPTPGANYGYTF

V: TRBV28
size: few
D: TRBD1
J: TRBJ1-1
DNA: TGTGCCAGTCAGACAGGGCCCACTGAAGCTTTCTTT
CDR3: CASQTGPTEAFF

V: TRBV20-1
size: -
D: TRBD2
J: TRBJ2-4
DNA: TGCAGTGCTAGAGGCCTCGGACTAGCGGTACAGTACTTC
CDR3: CSARGLGLAVQYF

V: TRBV7-2
size: few
D: -
J: TRBJ2-3
DNA: TGTGCCAGCAGCGGACGACTAAGCACAGATACGCAGTATTTT
CDR3: CASSGRLSTDTQYF

V: TRBV28
size: few
D: -
J: TRBJ2-3
DNA: TGTGCCAGCACCCCGGCACGCCCCCTCGGGAAAGATACGCAGTATTTT
CDR3: CASTPARPLGKDTQYF

V: TRBV10-3
size: few
D: TRBD1
J: TRBJ1-4
DNA: TGTGCCATCAGTGAGACCGGGACAGGGAATGAAAAACTGTTTTTT
CDR3: CAISETGTGNEKLFF

V: TRBV6-6
size: -
D: -
J: TRBJ2-5
DNA: TGTGCCAGCAGGGACCAGGGGCAAGAGACCCAGTACTTC
CDR3: CASRDQGQETQYF

V: TRBV6-2/TRBV6-3
size: -
D: -
J: TRBJ2-5
DNA: TGTGCCAGCAGACGCGGGACAGAGGAGACCCAGTACTTC
CDR3: CASRRGTEETQYF

V: TRBV29-1
size: few
D: -
J: TRBJ2-3
DNA: TGCAGCGTCGAAGACGCCGTGGGCGGAGGAGATACGCAGTATTTT
CDR3: CSVEDAVGGGDTQYF

V: TRBV20-1
size: -
D: -
J: TRBJ1-1
DNA: TGCAGTGCTCCAGGGAAGAACACTGAAGCTTTCTTT
CDR3: CSAPGKNTEAFF

V: TRBV15
size: few
D: -
J: TRBJ2-5
DNA: TGTGCCACCAGCAGAGAGGGGCTTACCAAGACCCAGTACTTC
CDR3: CATSREGLTKTQYF

V: TRBV6-1
size: -
D: TRBD1
J: TRBJ2-4
DNA: TGTGCCAGCACCCCGCTCCCCGGACAGGGCATACTAGCCAAAAACATTCAGTACTTC
CDR3: CASTPLPGQGILAKNIQYF

V: TRBV18
size: few
D: TRBD1
J: TRBJ2-3
DNA: TGTGCCAGCTCACCAAGGACAGGGCGGCCAGATACGCAGTATTTT
CDR3: CASSPRTGRPDTQYF

V: TRBV6-6
size: many
D: TRBD1
J: TRBJ1-4
DNA: TGTGCCAGCACTACACAGGGGAGGTCTGAAAAACTGTTTTTT
CDR3: CASTTQGRSEKLFF